These 31 T cell receptor beta chains were all obtained from the same sample, sequenced in a study of T cells expressing NK-cell markers (TCRdb year 2020). Library preparation was by 5' RACE. Sequencing instrument: Illumina HiSeq 2000. TCRdb reprocessed the public reads and reports one entry per CDR3 protein sequence, without DNA. This sample's table carries about 440,000 distinct CDR3 sequences. The biggest ten clones account for 6% to 9.5% of the sample. Sample: blood T cells: a sorted CD56 or NKG2C T cell subset, CD4+ or CD8+ T cells, or bulk PBMC T cells (not recorded which). The receptors shown here come from a woman between 18 and 69 years old in good health.

Here the CDR3 reads CSAIPGQGNTEAFF. The chain has TRBV20-1 and TRBJ1-1; TCRdb returns TRBD1, unconfirmable since there is no DNA. The CDR3 is 14 amino acids. Germline loops: CDR1 DFQATT, CDR2 SNEGSKA (reference sequence).

This rearrangement joins TRBV14 to TRBJ1-5; TCRdb picks TRBD1, but there is no DNA to check that call. Germline V gene lookup returns CDR1 SGHDN and CDR2 FVKESK. The CDR3 loop spans 17 amino acids. CDR3 in amino acids: CASSQVRSPGSYQPQHF.

V usage is TRBV20-1 and J usage is TRBJ2-3; the D call of TRBD2 rests on TCRdb alone, since no DNA is present to check it. The CDR3 runs to 13 residues. Germline lookup yields CDR1 DFQATT and CDR2 SNEGSKA (reference sequence). The CDR3 protein is CSAGGLNTDTQYF.

The genes are TRBV20-1 and TRBJ2-1; the TCRdb D gene call, TRBD1, has no DNA to confirm it. The CDR3 is made up of 16 amino acids. Germline CDR1 and CDR2: DFQATT and SNEGSKA (reference sequence). The chain's CDR3 is CSAEQGRGIPYNEQFF.

The V call is TRBV12-3 or TRBV12-4, the J call TRBJ2-7. The CDR3 is 11 residues long. This CDR3 reads CASKLVGEQYF.

The chain recombines TRBV15 with TRBJ1-2; TCRdb names TRBD1, which stays unverified in the absence of DNA. CDR1 and CDR2 (germline): LNHNV, YYDKDF (reference sequence). The CDR3 length is 16 residues. The CDR3: CATRPQLGTGFYGYTF.

The chain couples TRBV28 to TRBJ2-2; without DNA, the TCRdb call of TRBD1 cannot be checked. This CDR3 comprises 15 residues. Germline V lookup: CDR1 MDHEN, CDR2 SYDVKM. This chain's CDR3 is CASSPLVANTGELFF. Based on the CDR3 plus reference TRBV28 and TRBJ2-2, the full variable domain is DVKVTQSSRYLVKRTGEKVFLECVQDMDHENMFWYRQDPGLGLRLIYFSYDVKMKEKGDIPEGYSVSREKKERFSLILESASTNQTSMYLCASSPLVANTGELFFGEGSRLTVL.

The V call is TRBV25-1, the J call TRBJ2-1. The CDR3 length is 15 residues. Germline V gives CDR1 MGHDK, CDR2 SYGVNS. CDR3 protein: CASSEFGGSYNEQFF.

The chain links TRBV20-1 to TRBJ2-1; TCRdb's assignment of TRBD2 cannot be checked, as there is no DNA. CDR1 is DFQATT and CDR2 is SNEGSKA in the germline V gene (reference sequence). The CDR3 runs 16 residues. The CDR3 region is CSARGASGRGYNEQFF.

The V and J genes are TRBV9 and TRBJ1-3; TCRdb picks TRBD1, but there is no DNA to check that call. Germline-derived CDR1 and CDR2 are SGDLS and YYNGEE. The CDR3 extends over 14 amino acids. The CDR3 sequence: CASSAAGTGNTIYF.

The CDR3 region is CASSRTSGVNNEQFF. The chain joins TRBV7-3 to TRBJ2-1; TCRdb's assignment of TRBD2 cannot be checked, as there is no DNA. Germline-derived CDR1 and CDR2 are SGHTA and FQGTGA. The CDR3 sequence is 15 residues long.

This chain joins TRBV20-1 and TRBJ2-1; TCRdb selects TRBD2, and the lack of DNA leaves this call unchecked. Germline V CDR1 and CDR2: DFQATT, SNEGSKA (reference sequence). This CDR3 spans 13 amino acids. CDR3 region: CSAARGGYNEQFF.

This chain joins TRBV5-1 and TRBJ2-7. Per the germline V gene, CDR1 is SGHRS and CDR2 is YFSETQ. The CDR3 has 12 amino acids. CDR3 region: CASSYSSMEQYF.

V gene TRBV29-1 combines with J gene TRBJ2-1; TCRdb's D call, TRBD1, is unchecked because there is no DNA. Per the germline V gene, CDR1 is SQVTM and CDR2 is ANQGSEA. The CDR3 totals 11 residues. CDR3 in amino acids: CSGDRINEQFF.

J is TRBJ2-3 and V is TRBV20-1. Germline assignment: CDR1 DFQATT and CDR2 SNEGSKA (reference sequence). The CDR3 has 12 amino acids. CDR3 sequence reads: CSAARATDTQYF.

This sequence joins TRBV24-1 and TRBJ2-3. Germline V lookup: CDR1 KGHDR, CDR2 SFDVKD. The CDR3 length is 16 residues. CDR3 protein: CATSDARKTSTDTQYF.

V and J are TRBV30 and TRBJ2-7; checking the TCRdb D call of TRBD1 is not possible without DNA. This CDR3 spans 12 amino acids. Germline V lookup: CDR1 GTSNPN, CDR2 SVGIG (reference sequence). CDR3 in amino acids: CAWSPGSYEQYF.

This chain connects TRBV20-1 to TRBJ1-2; there is no DNA to check the TCRdb D call of TRBD1. Germline lookup yields CDR1 DFQATT and CDR2 SNEGSKA (reference sequence). This CDR3 spans 14 amino acids. The CDR3 spells CSARVNGQNYGYTF.

V and J are TRBV21-1 and TRBJ2-5; absent DNA, TCRdb's TRBD1 call cannot be checked. TRBV21-1 counts as a pseudogene. This CDR3 has 16 amino acids. CDR3 protein: CASSPWTGAIQETQYF.

The V gene is TRBV29-1, the J gene TRBJ2-5. Germline V gives CDR1 SQVTM, CDR2 ANQGSEA. The CDR3 loop spans 12 amino acids. The chain's CDR3 is CSSRNSVETQYF.

This chain connects TRBV24-1 to TRBJ2-3; TCRdb indicates TRBD1, and absent DNA this call remains unverified. The CDR3 covers 16 residues. In germline, CDR1 is KGHDR, CDR2 SFDVKD. The CDR3 is CATSDFLGVSTDTQYF.

This chain joins TRBV13 and TRBJ2-5; absent DNA, TCRdb's TRBD1 call cannot be checked. Germline CDR1 reads PRHDT; CDR2 reads FYEKMQ (reference sequence). The CDR3 is 12 residues long. The CDR3 is CASRGQGETQYF.

This chain joins TRBV6-2 or TRBV6-3 and TRBJ1-5. Germline lookup yields CDR1 MNHEY and CDR2 SVGEGT. CDR3 length equals 15 residues. The CDR3: CASRTFDTSNQPQHF.

The V call is TRBV20-1, the J call TRBJ2-2; the D call from TCRdb, TRBD1, cannot be confirmed without DNA. This CDR3 has 13 amino acids. Per the germline V gene, CDR1 is DFQATT and CDR2 is SNEGSKA (reference sequence). The CDR3: CSATDRGTGELFF.

The V and J genes are TRBV23-1 and TRBJ2-2; the D gene TCRdb calls, TRBD1, cannot be checked with no DNA. TRBV23-1 is an open reading frame whose function is uncertain. This CDR3 contains 15 residues. The chain's CDR3 is CASSQSGTDTGELFF.

J is TRBJ2-3 and V is TRBV29-1; TCRdb's D call of TRBD1 is untestable without DNA. Germline CDR1 and CDR2: SQVTM and ANQGSEA. The CDR3 has 12 amino acids. The CDR3 sequence is CSVVRGADTQYF.

The V gene is TRBV25-1, the J gene TRBJ1-6. The CDR3 length is 13 residues. Germline CDR1 is MGHDK and CDR2 is SYGVNS. This CDR3 reads CASGWTDNSPLHF.

The V and J genes are TRBV3-1 and TRBJ2-7. The germline V gene encodes CDR1 LGHDT and CDR2 YNNKEL (reference sequence). CDR3 length equals 14 residues. The CDR3 here is CASSQVPGPYEQYF.

The V call is TRBV5-4, the J call TRBJ2-3; the TCRdb D gene call, TRBD1, has no DNA to confirm it. The CDR3 extends over 15 amino acids. The germline gives CDR1 SGHNT, CDR2 YYREEE (reference sequence). CDR3 residues: CASRKMGVSADTQYF.

This sequence joins TRBV29-1 and TRBJ2-2. The CDR3 has 15 residues. Germline values: CDR1 SQVTM, CDR2 ANQGSEA. This CDR3 is CSVEDSQANTGELFF.

The chain couples TRBV6-5 to TRBJ2-1; the TRBD2 assignment by TCRdb is unverifiable without DNA. The CDR3 runs 18 residues. Germline CDR1 is MNHEY and CDR2 is SVGAGI. The CDR3 protein is CASSYSTSGHRSYNEQFF.